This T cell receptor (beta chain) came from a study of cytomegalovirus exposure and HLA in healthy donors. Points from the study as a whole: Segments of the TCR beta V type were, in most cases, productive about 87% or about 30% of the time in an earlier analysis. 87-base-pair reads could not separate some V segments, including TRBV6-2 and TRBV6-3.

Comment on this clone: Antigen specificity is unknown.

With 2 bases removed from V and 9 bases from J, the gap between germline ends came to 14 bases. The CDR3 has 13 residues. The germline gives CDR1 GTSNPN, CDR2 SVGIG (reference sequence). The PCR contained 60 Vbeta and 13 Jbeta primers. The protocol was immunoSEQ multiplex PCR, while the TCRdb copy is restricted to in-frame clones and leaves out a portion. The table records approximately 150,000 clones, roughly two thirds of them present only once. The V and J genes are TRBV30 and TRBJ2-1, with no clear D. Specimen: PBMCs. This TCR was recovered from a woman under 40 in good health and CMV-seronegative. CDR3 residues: CAWSPLRVSEQFF. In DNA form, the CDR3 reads TGTGCCTGGAGTCCCCTCCGGGTCTCTGAGCAGTTCTTC.